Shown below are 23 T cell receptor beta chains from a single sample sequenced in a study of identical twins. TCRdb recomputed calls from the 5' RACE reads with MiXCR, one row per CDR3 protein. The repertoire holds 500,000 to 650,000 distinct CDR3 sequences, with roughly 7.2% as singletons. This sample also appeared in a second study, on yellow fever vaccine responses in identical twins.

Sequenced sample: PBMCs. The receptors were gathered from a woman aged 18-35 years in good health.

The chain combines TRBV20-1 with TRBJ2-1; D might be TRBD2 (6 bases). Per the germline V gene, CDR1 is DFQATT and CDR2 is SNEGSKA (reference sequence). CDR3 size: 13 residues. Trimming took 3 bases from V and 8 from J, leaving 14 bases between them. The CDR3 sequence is CSASGGPSDEQFF. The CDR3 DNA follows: TGCAGTGCTAGTGGAGGGCCGAGTGATGAGCAGTTCTTC.

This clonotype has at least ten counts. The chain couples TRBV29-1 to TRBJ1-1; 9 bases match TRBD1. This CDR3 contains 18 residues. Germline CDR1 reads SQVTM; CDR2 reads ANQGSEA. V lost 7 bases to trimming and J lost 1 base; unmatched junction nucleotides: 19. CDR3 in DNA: TGCAGCGCGGGACAGGGATTTAAATACGCAAGCCAGAACACTGAAGCTTTCTTT. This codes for CSAGQGFKYASQNTEAFF.

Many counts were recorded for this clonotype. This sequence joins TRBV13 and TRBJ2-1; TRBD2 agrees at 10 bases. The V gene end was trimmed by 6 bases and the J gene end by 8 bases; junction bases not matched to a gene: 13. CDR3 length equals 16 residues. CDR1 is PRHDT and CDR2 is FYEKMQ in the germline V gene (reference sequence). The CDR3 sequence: CASSLDPSGRADEQFF. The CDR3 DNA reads TGTGCCAGCAGTCTCGACCCAAGCGGGAGGGCGGATGAGCAGTTCTTC.

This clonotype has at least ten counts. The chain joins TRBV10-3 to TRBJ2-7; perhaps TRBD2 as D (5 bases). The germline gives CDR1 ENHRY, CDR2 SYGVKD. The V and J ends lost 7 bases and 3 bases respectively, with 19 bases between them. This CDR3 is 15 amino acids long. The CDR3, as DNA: TGTGCCATCACGGGCGGGCCTCCCCAAAACTACGAGCAGTACTTC. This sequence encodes CAITGGPPQNYEQYF.

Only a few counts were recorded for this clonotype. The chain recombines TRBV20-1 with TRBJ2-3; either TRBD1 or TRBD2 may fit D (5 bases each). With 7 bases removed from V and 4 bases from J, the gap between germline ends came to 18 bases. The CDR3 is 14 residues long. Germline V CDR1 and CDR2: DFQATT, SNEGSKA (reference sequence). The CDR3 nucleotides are TGCAGTGGGGGGTTGGCTAGCTGGGCAGATACGCAGTATTTT. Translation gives CSGGLASWADTQYF.

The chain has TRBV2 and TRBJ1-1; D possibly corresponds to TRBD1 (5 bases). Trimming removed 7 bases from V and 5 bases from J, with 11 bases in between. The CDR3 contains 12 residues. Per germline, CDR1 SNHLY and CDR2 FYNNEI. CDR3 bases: TGTGCCAGCACCTGGGGGGGAACTGAAGCTTTCTTT. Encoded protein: CASTWGGTEAFF.

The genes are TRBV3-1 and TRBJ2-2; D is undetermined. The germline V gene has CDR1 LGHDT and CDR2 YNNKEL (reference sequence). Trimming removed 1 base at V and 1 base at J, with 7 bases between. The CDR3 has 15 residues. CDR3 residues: CASSQGFGNTGELFF. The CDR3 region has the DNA TGTGCCAGCAGCCAAGGGTTCGGGAACACCGGGGAGCTGTTTTTT. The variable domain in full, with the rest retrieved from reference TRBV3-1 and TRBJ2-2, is DTAVSQTPKYLVTQMGNDKSIKCEQNLGHDTMYWYKQDSKKFLKIMFSYNNKELIINETVPNRFSPKSPDKAHLNLHINSLELGDSAVYFCASSQGFGNTGELFFGEGSRLTVL.

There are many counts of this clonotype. The CDR3 is CASSLGVGVYSYEQYV. CDR3 nucleotide sequence: TGTGCCAGCAGCTTAGGGGTCGGGGTCTACTCCTACGAGCAGTACGTC. The chain has TRBV7-8 and TRBJ2-7, with D maybe TRBD2 (5 bases). Germline V gene lookup returns CDR1 SGHVS and CDR2 FQNEAQ. This CDR3 contains 16 residues. V was cut by 1 base and J by 0 bases, with 13 bases left in between.

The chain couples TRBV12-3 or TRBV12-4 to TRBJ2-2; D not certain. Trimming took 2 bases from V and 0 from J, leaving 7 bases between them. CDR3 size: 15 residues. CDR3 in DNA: TGTGCCAGCAGTTTATTCCTAGCGAACACCGGGGAGCTGTTTTTT. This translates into CASSLFLANTGELFF.

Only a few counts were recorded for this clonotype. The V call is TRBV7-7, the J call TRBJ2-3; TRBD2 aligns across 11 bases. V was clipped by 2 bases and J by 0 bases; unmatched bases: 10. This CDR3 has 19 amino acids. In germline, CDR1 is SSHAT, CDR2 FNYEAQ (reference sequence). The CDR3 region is CASSLTPLAGASSTDTQYF. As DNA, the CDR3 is TGTGCCAGCAGCTTAACGCCACTAGCGGGGGCCTCTAGCACAGATACGCAGTATTTT.

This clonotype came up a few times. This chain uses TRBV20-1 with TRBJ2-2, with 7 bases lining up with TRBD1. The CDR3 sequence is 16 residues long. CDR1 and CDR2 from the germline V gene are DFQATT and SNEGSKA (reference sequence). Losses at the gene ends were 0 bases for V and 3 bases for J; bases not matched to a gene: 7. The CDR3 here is CSARDIRGPDTGELFF. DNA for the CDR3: TGCAGTGCTAGAGATATAAGGGGGCCGGACACCGGGGAGCTGTTTTTT.

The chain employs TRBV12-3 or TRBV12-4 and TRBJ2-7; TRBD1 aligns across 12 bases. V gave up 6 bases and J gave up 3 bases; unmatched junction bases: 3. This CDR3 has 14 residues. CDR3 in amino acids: CASSGTGGRYEQYF. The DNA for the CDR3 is TGTGCCAGCAGCGGGACAGGGGGCCGCTACGAGCAGTACTTC.

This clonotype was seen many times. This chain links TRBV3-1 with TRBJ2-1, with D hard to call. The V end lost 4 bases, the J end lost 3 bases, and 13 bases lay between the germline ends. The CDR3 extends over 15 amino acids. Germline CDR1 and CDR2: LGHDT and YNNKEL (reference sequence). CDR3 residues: CASSPDPGFYNEQFF. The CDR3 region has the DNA TGTGCCAGCAGCCCTGATCCGGGCTTCTACAATGAGCAGTTCTTC.

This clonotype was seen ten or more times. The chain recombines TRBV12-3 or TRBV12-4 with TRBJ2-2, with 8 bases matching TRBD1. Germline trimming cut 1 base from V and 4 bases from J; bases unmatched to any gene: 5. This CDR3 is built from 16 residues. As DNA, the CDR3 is TGTGCCAGCAGTTTAGGGGGCAGGGGGCCCACCGGGGAGCTGTTTTTT. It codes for CASSLGGRGPTGELFF.

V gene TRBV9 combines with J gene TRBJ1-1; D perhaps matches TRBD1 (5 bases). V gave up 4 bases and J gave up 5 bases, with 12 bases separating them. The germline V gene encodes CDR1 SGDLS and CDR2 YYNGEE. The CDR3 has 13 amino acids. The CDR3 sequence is CASSQSGGTEAFF. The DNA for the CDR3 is TGTGCCAGCAGCCAGTCGGGGGGGACTGAAGCTTTCTTT.

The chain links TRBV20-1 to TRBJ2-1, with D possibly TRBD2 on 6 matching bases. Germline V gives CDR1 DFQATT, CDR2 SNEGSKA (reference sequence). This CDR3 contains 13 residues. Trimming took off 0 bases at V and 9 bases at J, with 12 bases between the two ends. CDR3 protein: CSAREAGRSEQFF. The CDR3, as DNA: TGCAGTGCTAGAGAGGCAGGGAGGAGTGAGCAGTTCTTC.

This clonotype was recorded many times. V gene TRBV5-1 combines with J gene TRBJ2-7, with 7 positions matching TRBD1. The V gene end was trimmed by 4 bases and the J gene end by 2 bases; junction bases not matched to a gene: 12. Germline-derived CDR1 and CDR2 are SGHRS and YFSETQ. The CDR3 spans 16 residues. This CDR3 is CASSAGGRRHTYEQYF. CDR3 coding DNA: TGCGCCAGCAGCGCAGGGGGTCGTCGGCATACCTACGAGCAGTACTTC.

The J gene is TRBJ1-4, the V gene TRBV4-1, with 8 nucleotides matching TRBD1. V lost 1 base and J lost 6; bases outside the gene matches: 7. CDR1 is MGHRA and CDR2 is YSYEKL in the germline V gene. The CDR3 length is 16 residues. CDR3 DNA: TGCGCCAGCAGCCAAGGACAGGGGTTCCTTCATGAAAAACTGTTTTTT. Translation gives CASSQGQGFLHEKLFF.

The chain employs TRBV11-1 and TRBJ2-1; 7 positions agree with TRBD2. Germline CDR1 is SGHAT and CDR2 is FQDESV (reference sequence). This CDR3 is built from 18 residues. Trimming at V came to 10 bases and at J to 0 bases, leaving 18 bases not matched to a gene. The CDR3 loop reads CANSRPWNGGSSYNEQFF. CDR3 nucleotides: TGTGCCAACTCGAGACCCTGGAATGGCGGGAGCTCCTACAATGAGCAGTTCTTC.

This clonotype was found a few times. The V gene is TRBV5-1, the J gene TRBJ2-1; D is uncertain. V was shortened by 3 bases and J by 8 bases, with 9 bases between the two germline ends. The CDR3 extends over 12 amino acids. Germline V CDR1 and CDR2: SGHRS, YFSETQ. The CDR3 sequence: CASSSLGDEQFF. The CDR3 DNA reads TGCGCCAGCAGCTCCTTAGGCGATGAGCAGTTCTTC.

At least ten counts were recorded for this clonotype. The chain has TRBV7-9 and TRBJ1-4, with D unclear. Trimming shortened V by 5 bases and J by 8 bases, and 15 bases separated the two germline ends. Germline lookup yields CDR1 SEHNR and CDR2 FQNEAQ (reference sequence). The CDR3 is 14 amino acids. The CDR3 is CASSHTREGEKLFF. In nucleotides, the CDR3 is TGTGCCAGCAGCCACACGCGGGAGGGAGAAAAACTGTTTTTT. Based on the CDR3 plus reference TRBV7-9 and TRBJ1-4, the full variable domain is DTGVSQNPRHKITKRGQNVTFRCDPISEHNRLYWYRQTLGQGPEFLTYFQNEAQLEKSRLLSDRFSAERPKGSFSTLEIQRTEQGDSAMYLCASSHTREGEKLFFGSGTQLSVL.

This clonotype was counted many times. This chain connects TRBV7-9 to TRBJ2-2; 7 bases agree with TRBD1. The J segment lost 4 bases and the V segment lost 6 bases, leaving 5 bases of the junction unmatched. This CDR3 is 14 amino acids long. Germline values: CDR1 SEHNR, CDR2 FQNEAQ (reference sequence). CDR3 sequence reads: CASSTGATTGELFF. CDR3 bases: TGTGCCAGCAGTACAGGGGCGACCACCGGGGAGCTGTTTTTT. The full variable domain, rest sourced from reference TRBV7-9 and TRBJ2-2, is DTGVSQNPRHKITKRGQNVTFRCDPISEHNRLYWYRQTLGQGPEFLTYFQNEAQLEKSRLLSDRFSAERPKGSFSTLEIQRTEQGDSAMYLCASSTGATTGELFFGEGSRLTVL.

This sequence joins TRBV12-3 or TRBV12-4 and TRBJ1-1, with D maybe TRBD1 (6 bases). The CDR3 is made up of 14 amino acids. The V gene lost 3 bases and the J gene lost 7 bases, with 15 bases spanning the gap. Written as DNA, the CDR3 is TGTGCCAGCAGTTTCGGGGGGCGAGGTGTTGAAGCTTTCTTT. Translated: CASSFGGRGVEAFF.